The 10 T cell receptor beta chains below all came from one sample that was sequenced in a study of blood T cell repertoires in COVID-19 (dated by TCRdb to the early 2020s). The receptor library was made with the immunoSEQ multiplex PCR assay. TCRdb re-hosts the immuneACCESS table, in-frame sequences only. Its copies lack some clones; in the studies checked, an unresolved V gene accounts for under half of them, and the cause for the rest is not known. Recorded for this sample are about 140,000 clones; roughly 76% of them occurred a single time. Together, the top ten hold 13% of the sample. The material sequenced was peripheral blood. These receptors were obtained from a man older than 75 with acute or convalescent COVID-19.

The table lists this clone with a few counts. The chain has TRBV4-1 and TRBJ2-2; TRBD2 matches 10 bases. The CDR3 totals 16 residues. J was trimmed by 2 bases and V by 5 bases; bases with no gene match: 5. Per germline, CDR1 MGHRA and CDR2 YSYEKL. In DNA form, the CDR3 reads TGCGCCAGCAGCGCTCTAGCGGGGGCCAACACCGGGGAGCTGTTTTTT. The encoded protein is CASSALAGANTGELFF.

The chain links TRBV6-6 to TRBJ1-2; 11 nucleotides agree with TRBD1. J lost 5 bases, V lost 6 bases, and 11 bases had no gene match. CDR3 length: 16 residues. The germline gives CDR1 MNHNY, CDR2 SVGAGI (reference sequence). For the CDR3, the DNA is TGTGCCAGCAGCACCCGGGACAGGGGGAGTGGGTATGGCTACACCTTC. It specifies CASSTRDRGSGYGYTF.

The V call is TRBV5-1, the J call TRBJ1-5, with 10 bases matching TRBD1. Germline CDR1 reads SGHRS; CDR2 reads YFSETQ. This CDR3 has 15 amino acids. V gave up 4 bases and J gave up 5 bases; unmatched junction bases: 6. CDR3 in DNA: TGCGCCAGCAGCAAAGGAGGGACAGGGGATCAGCCCCAGCATTTT. Translated, it gives CASSKGGTGDQPQHF.

The chain combines TRBV29-1 with TRBJ2-1, with D maybe TRBD2 (5 bases). The CDR3 runs 13 residues. From germline, CDR1 is SQVTM and CDR2 ANQGSEA. V was cut by 1 base and J by 3 bases, with 7 bases left in between. The CDR3 is CSVEGGIYNEQFF. Written as DNA, the CDR3 is TGCAGCGTTGAAGGAGGGATCTACAATGAGCAGTTCTTC.

This chain links TRBV19 with TRBJ1-2; a weak D match, TRBD1 (5 bases). CDR1 is LNHDA, CDR2 SQIVND, per germline (reference sequence). The CDR3 has 13 residues. Trimming left V 7 bases short and J 6 bases short, with 15 bases between. Here the CDR3 reads CASKGQGTNGYTF. The CDR3, as DNA: TGTGCCAGTAAAGGGCAGGGAACTAATGGCTACACCTTC.

The chain links TRBV19 to TRBJ2-3; 11 bases are shared with TRBD2. CDR1 is LNHDA and CDR2 is SQIVND in the germline V gene (reference sequence). Trimming at V came to 3 bases and at J to 9 bases, leaving 5 bases not matched to a gene. The CDR3 length is 14 residues. The CDR3 nucleotides read TGTGCCAGTAGTATTGGGACTAGCGGATCAACGCAGTATTTT. This encodes CASSIGTSGSTQYF.

This chain links TRBV28 with TRBJ1-4; 9 bases align to TRBD1. Germline-derived CDR1 and CDR2 are MDHEN and SYDVKM. V shed 5 bases, J shed 7 bases, and the junction held 11 bases outside the gene matches. The CDR3 spans 16 residues. CDR3: CASSLPQGALGEKLFF. The DNA for the CDR3 is TGTGCCAGCAGTCTGCCACAGGGGGCGCTGGGTGAAAAACTGTTTTTT. Together with reference TRBV28 and TRBJ1-4, the CDR3 gives the full variable domain: DVKVTQSSRYLVKRTGEKVFLECVQDMDHENMFWYRQDPGLGLRLIYFSYDVKMKEKGDIPEGYSVSREKKERFSLILESASTNQTSMYLCASSLPQGALGEKLFFGSGTQLSVL.

As concerns this clone: Other DNA sequences in this sample translate to the same CDR3. The gene calls are TRBV18 and TRBJ1-4; 9 bases agree with TRBD1. Germline V gene sequence: CDR1 KGHSH, CDR2 LQKENI. V was pared by 6 bases and J by 8 bases, with 4 bases of the junction left unmatched. The CDR3 consists of 13 residues. The CDR3 DNA follows: TGTGCCAGCTCCCGGACAGGGGACGAAAAACTGTTTTTT. It is translated as CASSRTGDEKLFF.

The V call is TRBV18, the J call TRBJ1-1; weak D call: TRBD1 (6 bases). CDR1 is KGHSH and CDR2 is LQKENI in the germline V gene. The CDR3 is 12 residues long. With 4 bases removed from V and 4 bases from J, the gap between germline ends came to 7 bases. The CDR3 is CASSRDITEAFF. The CDR3 DNA follows: TGTGCCAGCTCACGGGACATCACTGAAGCTTTCTTT. The entire variable domain, with the rest obtained from reference TRBV18 and TRBJ1-1, is as follows: NAGVMQNPRHLVRRRGQEARLRCSPMKGHSHVYWYRQLPEEGLKFMVYLQKENIIDESGMPKERFSAEFPKEGPSILRIQQVVRGDSAAYFCASSRDITEAFFGQGTRLTVV.

This chain links TRBV3-1 (or the pseudogene TRBV3-2) with TRBJ1-1; TRBD1 is a possible D gene (6 bases). Trimming removed 2 bases at V and 5 bases at J, with 18 bases between. CDR1 and CDR2 from the germline V gene are LGHDT and YNNKEL (reference sequence). The CDR3 covers 16 residues. The CDR3 protein is CASSQTMGGGLTEAFF. The CDR3 DNA sequence: TGTGCCAGCAGCCAAACCATGGGAGGGGGGCTTACTGAAGCTTTCTTT.